This T cell receptor beta chain originates from a study of T cell responses to AZD1222 COVID-19 vaccine. Study summary: Second doses were pooled across both intervals (about 4 or about 12 weeks).

Method: immunoSEQ multiplex PCR; TCRdb's copy keeps in-frame clones and lacks some. This sample has 100,000 or so clones, with roughly 88% found just once. The CDR3 extends over 12 amino acids. Trimming took off 0 bases at V and 10 bases at J, with 9 bases between the two ends. As for this clone: Antigen unknown.

Whole-study findings and limits: Among the donors, most were white British and more were female, and clonal diversity was possibly underestimated. When two AZD1222 doses had been given, Spike-specific TCR breadth and depth rose. None of the repertoires were sampled until the peak T cell response had passed.

The source of this sequence is an adult in good health. Sequencing used peripheral blood, obtained on day 0 of AZD1222 vaccination. The chain couples TRBV12-3 or TRBV12-4 to TRBJ1-2; D call uncertain. CDR3 in DNA: TGTGCCAGCAGTTTAGCGTCCCTCTTCTACACCTTC. This sequence encodes CASSLASLFYTF.